A single sample gave rise to the 21 T cell receptor beta chains below, sequenced in a study of metastatic and nonmetastatic thyroid tumors. MiXCR re-clonotyped the PCR reads for TCRdb. The sample carries roughly 13,000 clones, roughly 27% recorded once. Every patient was untreated before thyroid surgery. Sequencing was carried out using tumor tissue. Every receptor here comes from a female donor with papillary thyroid cancer or a benign thyroid nodule (not recorded which). Some clones in this sample may be carry-over from other donors' samples.

This clone was seen many times. V gene TRBV5-1 combines with J gene TRBJ2-2; perhaps TRBD2 as D (6 bases). Germline V lookup: CDR1 SGHRS, CDR2 YFSETQ. CDR3 length: 16 amino acids. Trimming shortened V by 0 bases and J by 6 bases, and 15 bases separated the two germline ends. The CDR3 sequence is CASSLDPGAGAGELFF. The DNA for the CDR3 is TGCGCCAGCAGCTTGGATCCGGGAGCCGGGGCCGGGGAGCTGTTTTTT. The full variable domain, with the rest looked up from reference TRBV5-1 and TRBJ2-2, is KAGVTQTPRYLIKTRGQQVTLSCSPISGHRSVSWYQQTPGQGLQFLFEYFSETQRNKGNFPGRFSGRQFSNSRSEMNVSTLELGDSALYLCASSLDPGAGAGELFFGEGSRLTVL.

In regard to this clone: A read error may produce the germline difference seen at one junction end. The gene calls are TRBV5-1 and TRBJ2-3; TRBD2 matches at 8 bases. CDR3 size: 15 residues. Germline CDR1 and CDR2: SGHRS and YFSETQ. CDR3 in amino acids: CVSSASGLGVDTQYF. CDR3 in DNA: TGTGTCAGCAGCGCTAGCGGGTTAGGGGTAGATACGCAGTATTTT.

Written as DNA, the CDR3 is TGCGCCAGCAGCTTGGCCGGGACTAGCGGCACAGATACGCAGTATTTT. Amino acid sequence: CASSLAGTSGTDTQYF. This chain uses TRBV5-1 with TRBJ2-3; 10 bases align to TRBD2. The ends lost 0 bases at V and 1 base at J; junction bases unmatched: 2. The germline V gene has CDR1 SGHRS and CDR2 YFSETQ. This CDR3 region has 16 residues. Using reference TRBV5-1 and TRBJ2-3 for the parts outside the CDR3, the full variable domain is KAGVTQTPRYLIKTRGQQVTLSCSPISGHRSVSWYQQTPGQGLQFLFEYFSETQRNKGNFPGRFSGRQFSNSRSEMNVSTLELGDSALYLCASSLAGTSGTDTQYFGPGTRLTVL.

The CDR3 region is CASSLVGNSYNEQFF. Here the CDR3 DNA reads TGTGCCAGCAGCTTAGTGGGGAACTCCTACAATGAGCAGTTCTTC. The rearrangement links TRBV7-3 to TRBJ2-1, with D unresolved. This CDR3 spans 15 amino acids. Deletions cut 2 bases from V and 0 bases from J, with 8 bases between. Germline CDR1 and CDR2: SGHTA and FQGTGA.

This clone counts as medium-sized (0.01 to 0.1%). The genes are TRBV20-1 and TRBJ2-2, with a possible D match to TRBD2 (5 bases). V was shortened by 2 bases and J by 2 bases, with 18 bases between the two germline ends. This CDR3 region has 17 residues. Germline-derived CDR1 and CDR2 are DFQATT and SNEGSKA (reference sequence). CDR3 sequence: CSARSDLVATNTGELFF. Written as DNA, the CDR3 is TGCAGTGCTAGATCCGACTTGGTAGCGACCAACACCGGGGAGCTGTTTTTT.

The genes are TRBV5-1 and TRBJ1-2; TRBD1 matches at 7 bases. CDR1 is SGHRS, CDR2 YFSETQ, per germline. Trimming at V came to 3 bases and at J to 5 bases, leaving 10 bases not matched to a gene. This CDR3 is 15 amino acids long. CDR3 amino acids: CASSSGGGTDYGYTF. CDR3 nucleotide sequence: TGCGCCAGCAGCTCGGGAGGCGGGACAGATTATGGCTACACCTTC.

This chain connects TRBV5-1 to TRBJ1-3, with no clear D. The CDR3 is made up of 15 amino acids. V dropped 1 base and J dropped 2 bases, with 10 bases sitting between them. CDR1 and CDR2 from the germline V gene are SGHRS and YFSETQ. CDR3 nucleotide sequence: TGCGCCAGCAGCTTGAATAGGGAAGCTGGAAACACCATATATTTT. Amino acids: CASSLNREAGNTIYF.

Only a few counts were recorded for this clone. This sequence joins TRBV25-1 and TRBJ1-1; perhaps TRBD1 as D (5 bases). Germline V CDR1 and CDR2: MGHDK, SYGVNS. The ends were cut back, 2 bases at V and 4 bases at J, with 14 bases in the middle. The CDR3 runs to 15 residues. The CDR3 region is CASSENQGFATEAFF. CDR3 in DNA: TGTGCCAGCAGTGAAAATCAGGGTTTCGCCACTGAAGCTTTCTTT.

The chain is built from TRBV11-2 and TRBJ1-1, with D possibly TRBD1 on 5 matching bases. The V end was cut by 5 bases, the J end by 0 bases, with 22 bases between. The length of the CDR3 is 18 residues. Germline V gene lookup returns CDR1 SGHAT and CDR2 FQNNGV. The DNA for the CDR3 is TGTGCCAGCAGCCCTCGAGGGGCGATGGGGGGAATGAACACTGAAGCTTTCTTT. The encoded protein is CASSPRGAMGGMNTEAFF.

The chain employs TRBV11-3 and TRBJ2-2; TRBD2 is a possible D gene (5 bases). Germline values: CDR1 SGHNT, CDR2 YENEEA. The CDR3 has 21 residues. Trimming took off 1 base at V and 0 bases at J, with 24 bases between the two ends. The CDR3 sequence: CASSLVHYGVASASNTGELFF. The DNA of the CDR3 is TGTGCCAGCAGCTTAGTCCACTATGGTGTAGCGAGCGCGTCGAACACCGGGGAGCTGTTTTTT. Complete variable domain (other parts from reference TRBV11-3 and TRBJ2-2): EAGVVQSPRYKIIEKKQPVAFWCNPISGHNTLYWYLQNLGQGPELLIRYENEEAVDDSQLPKDRFSAERLKGVDSTLKIQPAELGDSAVYLCASSLVHYGVASASNTGELFFGEGSRLTVL.

This clone was recorded many times. This CDR3 is missing its conserved last phenylalanine or tryptophan, likely due to a read error. The limits of the CDR3 on the DNA are not certain, so only TCRdb's listed CDR3 is given. The chain couples TRBV20-1 to TRBJ2-4. The CDR3 numbers 8 amino acids, ends counted. The germline V gene encodes CDR1 DFQATT and CDR2 SNEGSKA (reference sequence). CDR3 loop: CSARTEYL.

This clone was seen ten or more times. V usage is TRBV7-3 and J usage is TRBJ2-3; D is undetermined. Germline V gene data show CDR1 as SGHTA and CDR2 as FQGTGA. The CDR3 consists of 13 residues. V shed 2 bases and J shed 6 bases, with 9 bases lying between them. The DNA for the CDR3 is TGTGCCAGCAGCTTAGGTTTGGCGGATACGCAGTATTTT. Translating gives CASSLGLADTQYF.

On this clone itself: The junction and the germline gene differ at one end; a read error may be behind it. This chain uses TRBV27 with TRBJ2-1, with D hard to call. The CDR3 is 16 amino acids. Per the germline V gene, CDR1 is MNHEY and CDR2 is SMNVEV (reference sequence). The CDR3 spells CASSPRAPPSYNEQFF. CDR3 nucleotides: TGTGCCAGCAGTCCCCGGGCCCCCCCATCCTACAATGAGCAATTCTTC.

This clone occurred many times. The chain employs TRBV7-2 and TRBJ1-4; the match to TRBD1 covers 8 bases. The germline CDR1 and CDR2 sequences are SGHTA and FQGNSA. This CDR3 spans 16 amino acids. V was clipped by 4 bases and J by 11 bases; unmatched bases: 15. The CDR3 loop reads CASSSRGTGRVEKLFF. As DNA, the CDR3 is TGTGCCAGCAGCTCCCGGGGGACAGGCCGGGTGGAGAAACTGTTTTTT.

This clone appeared many times. The chain employs TRBV28 and TRBJ2-1; TRBD2 matches at 13 bases. This CDR3 is 17 amino acids long. V was pared by 6 bases and J by 5 bases, with 10 bases of the junction left unmatched. Germline lookup yields CDR1 MDHEN and CDR2 SYDVKM. The CDR3 DNA reads as TGTGCCAGCAGGACTAGCGGGAGGACCTCGTTTGACAATGAGCAGTTCTTC. It yields the protein CASRTSGRTSFDNEQFF.

The chain links TRBV30 to TRBJ2-7; D call uncertain. This CDR3 has 11 amino acids. Germline V gene data show CDR1 as GTSNPN and CDR2 as SVGIG (reference sequence). V lost 0 bases, J lost 2 bases, and 2 bases lay in between. CDR3 amino acids: CAWSVAYEQYF. DNA for the CDR3: TGTGCCTGGAGTGTGGCCTACGAGCAGTACTTC.

This chain links TRBV4-1 with TRBJ2-7, with TRBD1 identical over 8 bases. The CDR3 has 15 residues. Trimming took 0 bases from V and 5 from J; bases not matched to a gene: 6. Germline-derived CDR1 and CDR2 are MGHRA and YSYEKL. The CDR3, as DNA: TGCGCCAGCAGCCAAGATCCTGGACAGGGCAACGAGCAGTACTTC. Its translation: CASSQDPGQGNEQYF.

This clone is judged medium-sized. This chain uses TRBV28 with TRBJ1-1, with D maybe TRBD1 (5 bases). V was trimmed by 7 bases and J by 4 bases, leaving 13 bases between them. This CDR3 comprises 13 residues. Per germline, CDR1 MDHEN and CDR2 SYDVKM. The CDR3 DNA reads as TGTGCCAGCACCGTGAGGGGTTTCACTGAAGCTTTCTTT. It encodes CASTVRGFTEAFF.

This clone is classed as medium-sized (0.01 to 0.1%). CDR3 in DNA: TGCAGTGCTAGAGTCACCGGGGGAGGACGGACAGATACGCAGTATTTT. Its protein is CSARVTGGGRTDTQYF. The V call is TRBV20-1, the J call TRBJ2-3, with TRBD2 as a possible D gene (6 bases). This CDR3 has 16 residues. CDR1 and CDR2 from the germline V gene are DFQATT and SNEGSKA (reference sequence). V was trimmed by 1 base and J by 3 bases, leaving 17 bases between them.

This clone was seen a handful of times. The junction departs from germline at one end; a sequencing error may be responsible. The V call is TRBV10-3, the J call TRBJ2-2; D unclear. CDR1 ENHRY and CDR2 SYGVKD come from the germline V gene. This CDR3 is built from 13 residues. The CDR3 reads CASSEWETGELFF. In nucleotides, the CDR3 is TGTGCCAGCAGTGAATGGGAAACCGGGGAGCTGTTTTTT.

By share, this clone counts as medium-sized. J is TRBJ1-4 and V is TRBV4-1; 7 positions agree with TRBD1. Germline CDR1 and CDR2: MGHRA and YSYEKL. V lost 2 bases and J lost 6; bases outside the gene matches: 9. The CDR3 has 16 residues. The CDR3 bases are TGCGCCAGCAGCCAACAAAACAGGGGAACCGATGAAAAACTGTTTTTT. Translating it yields CASSQQNRGTDEKLFF.